This TCR beta chain was observed in a study of T cell repertoires in cytomegalovirus infection (dated by TCRdb to the late 2010s). With regard to the full study: Alongside well-studied HLA-B-restricted epitopes, the peptide stimulations were aimed at recently identified HLA-C-restricted CMV epitopes, whose presentation resists viral immunomodulation. Donor HLA type was relevant to the analysis, because carriage of CMV infection together with the matching HLA type was indicated by public TCR beta signatures. Overall study outcomes, separate from this receptor: The ex vivo response was dominated by HLA-C-restricted CMV-specific TCR beta clonotypes, which also provided the single most frequent clonotype in two of eight donors. In both this cohort and an independent roughly 400-donor cohort, the cumulative frequency of public TCR beta family members distinguished carriers of CMV infection plus the relevant HLA type.

The listed sequencing device is Illumina HiSeq 1500. TCRdb ran its own pipeline on the public reads, namely fastp trimming at Q25 and MiXCR clone calling, and kept in-frame beta chains. Here each entry gathers all rows of one CDR3 protein and keeps the most common genes and DNA. In this sample the table shows around 300,000 distinct CDR3 sequences, 20% to 25% of which occur a single time. Approximately 20% of the sample rests with the top ten. Worth noting for this clonotype: Its antigen remains undetermined. No qualities accompany the bases; no much larger clone lies one base away.

This sample's treatment or condition label indicates: in vitro stimulation with specific CMV peptide epitopes to enrich CMV-specific T cells. The CDR3 spans 14 residues, from the cysteine through the phenylalanine. Of the read, only the CDR3 DNA is kept; its 42 bases are in frame from base 1. A distance of 11 bases separates the germline ends of V and J, which lose 4 bases and 3 bases respectively. Sequences LGHNA (CDR1) and YSLEER (CDR2) are obtained from the germline V gene. Sequences were derived from cultured PBMCs, sampled from culture after CMV antigen stimulation. The chain was built from TRBV4-3 and TRBJ2-3; 5 matching bases give a weak D call of TRBD2. This TCR was recovered from a human donor in good health (CMV status not recorded). Some clones in this sample may be carry-over from other donors' samples. In nucleotide form, the sequence is TGCGCCAGCAGCCTCGAGCGAGGGACAGATACGCAGTATTTT. It encodes CASSLERGTDTQYF.